Below, one T cell receptor beta chain is given with its context. From germline, CDR1 is SGHKS and CDR2 YYEKEE (reference sequence). The CDR3 loop spans 15 amino acids. The J segment lost 8 bases and the V segment lost 3 bases, leaving 12 bases of the junction unmatched. Some clones are missing from TCRdb's copy, which holds only in-frame ones; the method was immunoSEQ multiplex PCR. The sample has just under 90,000 clones, around 90% seen once; the top ten hold around 5.8%. The sample originates from a study of T cell responses to AZD1222 COVID-19 vaccine. The sequencing used peripheral blood, collected on day 0 of AZD1222 vaccination. The TCR was taken from an adult in good health. The chain links TRBV5-5 to TRBJ2-7, with TRBD1 matching over 9 bases. The CDR3 region has the DNA TGTGCCAGCAGCTCCGCCGGGACAGGGATCTCTAAGCAGTACTTC. Translating gives CASSSAGTGISKQYF.